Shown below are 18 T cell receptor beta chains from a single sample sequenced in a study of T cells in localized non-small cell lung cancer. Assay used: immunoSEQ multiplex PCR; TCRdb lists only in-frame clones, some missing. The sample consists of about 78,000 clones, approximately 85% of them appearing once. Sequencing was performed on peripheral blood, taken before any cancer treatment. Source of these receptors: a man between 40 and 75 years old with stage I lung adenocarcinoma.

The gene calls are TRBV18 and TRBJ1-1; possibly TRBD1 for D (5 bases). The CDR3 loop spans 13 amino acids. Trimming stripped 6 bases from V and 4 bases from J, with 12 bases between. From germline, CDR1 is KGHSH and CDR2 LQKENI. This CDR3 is CASSMPGRTEAFF. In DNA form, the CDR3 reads TGTGCCAGCTCGATGCCGGGGCGCACTGAAGCTTTCTTT. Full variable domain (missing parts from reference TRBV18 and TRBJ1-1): NAGVMQNPRHLVRRRGQEARLRCSPMKGHSHVYWYRQLPEEGLKFMVYLQKENIIDESGMPKERFSAEFPKEGPSILRIQQVVRGDSAAYFCASSMPGRTEAFFGQGTRLTVV.

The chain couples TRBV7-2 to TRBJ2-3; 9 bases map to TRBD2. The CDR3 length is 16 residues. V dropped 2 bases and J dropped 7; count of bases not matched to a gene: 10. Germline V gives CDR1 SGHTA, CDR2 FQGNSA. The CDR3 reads CASSLQAGGPRNTQYF. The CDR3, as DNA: TGTGCCAGCAGCTTACAGGCGGGGGGGCCTAGGAATACGCAGTATTTT.

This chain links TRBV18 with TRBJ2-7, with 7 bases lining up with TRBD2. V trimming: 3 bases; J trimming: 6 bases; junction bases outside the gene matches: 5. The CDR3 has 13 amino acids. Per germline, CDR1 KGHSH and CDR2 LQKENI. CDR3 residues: CASSPAGVGEQYF. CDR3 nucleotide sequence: TGTGCCAGCTCACCTGCGGGGGTCGGCGAGCAGTACTTC.

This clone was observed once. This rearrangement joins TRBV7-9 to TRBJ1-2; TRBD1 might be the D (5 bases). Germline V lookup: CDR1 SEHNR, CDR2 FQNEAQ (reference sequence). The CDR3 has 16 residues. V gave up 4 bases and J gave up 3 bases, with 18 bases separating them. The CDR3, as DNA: TGTGCCAGCAGCTCATTAGAGACAGATGAATACTATGGCTACACCTTC. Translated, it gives CASSSLETDEYYGYTF.

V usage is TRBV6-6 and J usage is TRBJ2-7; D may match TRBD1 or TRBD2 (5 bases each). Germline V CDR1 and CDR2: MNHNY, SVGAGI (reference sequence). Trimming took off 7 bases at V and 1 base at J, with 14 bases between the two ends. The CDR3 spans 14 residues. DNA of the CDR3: TGTGCCAGCAAAGAGGGCGCAGGGTCCTACGAGCAGTACTTC. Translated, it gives CASKEGAGSYEQYF.

The CDR3 DNA follows: TGCGCCAGCAGCTTGGTTACAGGGAGCACTGAAGCTTTCTTT. This encodes CASSLVTGSTEAFF. The rearrangement uses TRBV5-1 and TRBJ1-1, with D possibly being TRBD1 (6 bases). The CDR3 contains 14 residues. The germline gives CDR1 SGHRS, CDR2 YFSETQ. V gave up 0 bases and J gave up 4 bases, with 10 bases separating them.

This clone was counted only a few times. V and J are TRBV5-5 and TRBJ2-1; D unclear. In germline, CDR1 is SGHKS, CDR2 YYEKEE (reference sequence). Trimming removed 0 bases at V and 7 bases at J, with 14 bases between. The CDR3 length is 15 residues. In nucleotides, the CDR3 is TGTGCCAGCAGCTTGGCGGGTCTAAAAGGGAATGAGCAGTTCTTC. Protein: CASSLAGLKGNEQFF.

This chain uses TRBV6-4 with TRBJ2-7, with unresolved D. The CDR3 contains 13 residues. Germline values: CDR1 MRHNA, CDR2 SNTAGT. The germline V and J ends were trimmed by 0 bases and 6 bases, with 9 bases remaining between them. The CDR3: CASSDSWGSEQYF. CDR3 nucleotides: TGTGCCAGCAGTGACTCTTGGGGATCCGAGCAGTACTTC.

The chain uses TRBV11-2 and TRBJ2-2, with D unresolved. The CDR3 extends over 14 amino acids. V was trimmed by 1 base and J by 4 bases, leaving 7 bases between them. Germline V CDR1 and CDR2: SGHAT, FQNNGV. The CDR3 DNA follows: TGTGCCAGCAGCTTAGGCCGCTTCACCGGGGAGCTGTTTTTT. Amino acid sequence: CASSLGRFTGELFF.

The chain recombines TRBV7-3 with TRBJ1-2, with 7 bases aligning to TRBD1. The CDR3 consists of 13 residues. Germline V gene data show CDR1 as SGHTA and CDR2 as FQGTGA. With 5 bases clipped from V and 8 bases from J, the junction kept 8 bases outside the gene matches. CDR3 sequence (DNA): TGTGCCAGCAGCCAGCAACAGGGGACCGGCTACACCTTC. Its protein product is CASSQQQGTGYTF.

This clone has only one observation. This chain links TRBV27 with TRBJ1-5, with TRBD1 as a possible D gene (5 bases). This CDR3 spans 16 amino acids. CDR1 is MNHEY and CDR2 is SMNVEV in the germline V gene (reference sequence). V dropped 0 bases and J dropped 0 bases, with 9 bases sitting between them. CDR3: CASSLSIGGSNQPQHF. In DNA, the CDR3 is TGTGCCAGCAGTTTATCGATCGGGGGTAGCAATCAGCCCCAGCATTTT.

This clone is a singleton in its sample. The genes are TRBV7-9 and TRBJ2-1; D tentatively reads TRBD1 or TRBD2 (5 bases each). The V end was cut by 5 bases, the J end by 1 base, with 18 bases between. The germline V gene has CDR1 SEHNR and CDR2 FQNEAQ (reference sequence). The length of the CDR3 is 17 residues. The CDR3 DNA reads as TGTGCCAGCAGCCCCACCGGGGCAGTCTTGTCCTACAATGAGCAGTTCTTC. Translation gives CASSPTGAVLSYNEQFF.

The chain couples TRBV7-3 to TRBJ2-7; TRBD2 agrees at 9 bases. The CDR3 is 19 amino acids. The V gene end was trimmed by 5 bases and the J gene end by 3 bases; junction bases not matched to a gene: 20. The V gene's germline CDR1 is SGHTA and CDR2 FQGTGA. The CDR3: CASSRSYVGGRDIGYEQYF. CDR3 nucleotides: TGTGCCAGCAGCCGATCCTATGTTGGCGGGAGGGATATAGGCTACGAGCAGTACTTC.

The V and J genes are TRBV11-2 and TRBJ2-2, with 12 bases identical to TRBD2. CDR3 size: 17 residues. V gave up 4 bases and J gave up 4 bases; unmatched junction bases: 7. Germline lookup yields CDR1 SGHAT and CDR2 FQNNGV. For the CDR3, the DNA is TGTGCCAGCAGCTCTGTCGGACTAGCGGGGCCCACCGGGGAGCTGTTTTTT. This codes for CASSSVGLAGPTGELFF.

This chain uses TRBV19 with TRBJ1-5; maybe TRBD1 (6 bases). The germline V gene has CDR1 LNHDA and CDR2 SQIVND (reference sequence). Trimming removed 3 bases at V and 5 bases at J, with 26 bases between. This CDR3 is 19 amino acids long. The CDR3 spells CASSIRTMGTDGGHQPQHF. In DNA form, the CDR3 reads TGTGCCAGTAGTATCCGGACTATGGGGACGGACGGGGGGCATCAGCCCCAGCATTTT.

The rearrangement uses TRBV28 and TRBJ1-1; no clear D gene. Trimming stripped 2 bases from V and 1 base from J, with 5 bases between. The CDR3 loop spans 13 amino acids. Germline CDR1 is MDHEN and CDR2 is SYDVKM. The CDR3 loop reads CASSLAPNTEAFF. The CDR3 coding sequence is TGTGCCAGCAGTTTAGCGCCGAACACTGAAGCTTTCTTT.

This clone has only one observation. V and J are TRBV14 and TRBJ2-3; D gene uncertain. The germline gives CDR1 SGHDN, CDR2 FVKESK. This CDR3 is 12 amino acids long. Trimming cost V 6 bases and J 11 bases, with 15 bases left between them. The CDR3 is CASSLPPSEQYF. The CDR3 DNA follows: TGTGCCAGCAGTCTTCCCCCGTCGGAGCAGTATTTT.

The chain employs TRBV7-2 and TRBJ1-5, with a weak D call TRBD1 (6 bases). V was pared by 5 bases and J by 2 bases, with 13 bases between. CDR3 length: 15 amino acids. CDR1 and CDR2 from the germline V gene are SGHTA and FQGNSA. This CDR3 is CASSLGAGGNQPQHF. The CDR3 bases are TGTGCCAGCAGCCTAGGGGCAGGGGGCAATCAGCCCCAGCATTTT.